This TCR beta chain was observed in a study of blood T cell repertoires in COVID-19. The wider study: Spain, Italy and the United States supplied samples that represented acute and convalescent COVID-19. The analysed material was cDNA or gDNA that came from T cells, B-cell-depleted T cells, or PBMCs.

The authors' processing: Scientists estimated how many nucleated cells there were by amplifying reference gene primers. This table comes from immunoSEQ multiplex PCR, and its TCRdb copy is limited to in-frame clones, with some not included. The DNA was the basis for D and trimming; V, J and clone size are from that table. Of approximately 190,000 clones detected, around 83% appear once; the ten largest clones hold about 6.5%. The germline V gene has CDR1 LNHDA and CDR2 SQIVND (reference sequence). This CDR3 contains 12 residues. V lost 6 bases to trimming and J lost 10 bases, with 15 bases between them.

The sequenced sample was peripheral blood. The chain carries TRBV19 and TRBJ1-1; no firm D call. This TCR derives from a woman aged 40 to 50 with acute or convalescent COVID-19. The CDR3 protein is CASSQPPGGAFF. CDR3 DNA sequence: TGTGCCAGTAGCCAACCCCCAGGAGGAGCTTTCTTT.